This TCR beta chain was captured in a study of T cells expressing NK-cell markers. Reanalyzing the 5' RACE reads, TCRdb keeps one entry per CDR3 protein, without DNA. Its table lists over 100,000 distinct CDR3 sequences. The CDR3 contains 14 residues. The germline CDR1 and CDR2 sequences are SGHVS and FQNEAQ. The chain recombines TRBV7-8 with TRBJ2-1; TCRdb's assignment of TRBD2 cannot be checked, as there is no DNA. Sequenced sample: blood T cells: a sorted CD56 or NKG2C T cell subset, CD4+ or CD8+ T cells, or bulk PBMC T cells (not recorded which). This TCR came from a woman between 18 and 70 years old in good health. The CDR3 loop reads CASSFGLAHNEQFF.